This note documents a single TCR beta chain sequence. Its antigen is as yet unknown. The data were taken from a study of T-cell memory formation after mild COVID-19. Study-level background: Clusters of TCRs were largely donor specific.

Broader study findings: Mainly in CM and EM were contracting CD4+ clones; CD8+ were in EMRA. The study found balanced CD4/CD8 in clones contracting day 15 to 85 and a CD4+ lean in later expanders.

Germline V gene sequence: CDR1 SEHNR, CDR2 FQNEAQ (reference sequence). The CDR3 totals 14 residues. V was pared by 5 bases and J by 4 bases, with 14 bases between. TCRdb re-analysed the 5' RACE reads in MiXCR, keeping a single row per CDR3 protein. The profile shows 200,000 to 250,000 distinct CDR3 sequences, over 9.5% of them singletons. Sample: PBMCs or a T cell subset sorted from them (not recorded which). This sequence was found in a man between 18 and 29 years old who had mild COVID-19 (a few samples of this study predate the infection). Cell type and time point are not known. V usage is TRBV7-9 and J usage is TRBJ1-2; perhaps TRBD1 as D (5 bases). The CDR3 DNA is TGTGCCAGCAGCACCTTCCAGGGAGGCTATGGCTACACCTTC. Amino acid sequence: CASSTFQGGYGYTF.